This T cell receptor (beta chain) was obtained from a study of T cell responses to AZD1222 COVID-19 vaccine. Study findings and constraints: Across spike, vaccine-associated CD4 TCRs were found, dominant at 160-218 and 743-854.

This clone was seen once. What it binds is not known. Generated by immunoSEQ multiplex PCR, the TCRdb table keeps only in-frame clones and is missing some. This sample has more than 150,000 clones, with 94% found just once. V shed 0 bases and J shed 1 base, with 6 bases lying between them. This CDR3 has 14 residues. Germline-derived CDR1 and CDR2 are MNHEY and SVGAGI. The chain uses TRBV6-5 and TRBJ1-1; the D is unclear. Sequencing used peripheral blood, obtained 28 days after the second AZD1222 dose. This TCR was sampled from an adult who received the AZD1222 COVID-19 vaccine. CDR3 bases: TGTGCCAGCAGTTACTCGAAATGGAACACTGAAGCTTTCTTT. The encoded protein is CASSYSKWNTEAFF.